The 10 T cell receptor beta chains presented below share a single source sample, sequenced in a study of T cells in Graves' hyperthyroidism and ophthalmopathy. The TCR beta CDR3 regions underwent amplification using RNA transcripts as the source. HTBI primers were employed in a first-round RT-PCR of the TCR CDR3. TCRdb independently ran MiXCR on the multiplex PCR reads; one entry per CDR3 protein. This sample has about 380,000 distinct CDR3 sequences; over 11% occur once, and the top ten carry about 11%. The sequenced material came from blood. The receptors were sampled from a woman in her sixties with Graves' hyperthyroidism.

V usage is TRBV6-2 or TRBV6-3 and J usage is TRBJ2-2; maybe TRBD1 (6 bases). CDR1 is MNHEY and CDR2 is SVGEGT in the germline V gene. The CDR3 extends over 14 amino acids. The V end lost 6 bases, the J end lost 5 bases, and 13 bases lay between the germline ends. As DNA, the CDR3 is TGTGCCAGCAGAGACAGGCTAGTGACCGGGGAGCTGTTTTTT. The encoded protein is CASRDRLVTGELFF.

Many counts were recorded for this clonotype. The CDR3 protein is CASSFGLMGSPLHF. The CDR3 coding sequence is TGTGCCAGCAGTTTCGGTTTAATGGGTTCACCCCTCCACTTT. The chain combines TRBV12-3 or TRBV12-4 with TRBJ1-6; D gene uncertain. The CDR3 runs to 14 residues. Trimming removed 3 bases from V and 9 bases from J, with 12 bases in between.

This clonotype was seen at least ten times. The rearrangement joins TRBV5-1 to TRBJ2-7, with 11 positions matching TRBD2. The V gene end was trimmed by 1 base and the J gene end by 5 bases; junction bases not matched to a gene: 5. The CDR3 runs to 15 residues. CDR1 is SGHRS, CDR2 YFSETQ, per germline. The CDR3: CASSLQLAGVDEQYF. CDR3 in DNA: TGCGCCAGCAGCTTGCAACTAGCGGGAGTGGACGAGCAGTACTTC.

The chain carries TRBV18 and TRBJ2-1, with D possibly being TRBD1 or TRBD2 (5 bases each). The germline gives CDR1 KGHSH, CDR2 LQKENI. The CDR3 covers 16 residues. The V end lost 0 bases, the J end lost 1 base, and 10 bases lay between the germline ends. The CDR3, as DNA: TGTGCCAGCTCACCACCGGGACCAGGTTCCTACAATGAGCAGTTCTTC. It encodes CASSPPGPGSYNEQFF. The variable domain in full, completed from reference TRBV18 and TRBJ2-1, reads NAGVMQNPRHLVRRRGQEARLRCSPMKGHSHVYWYRQLPEEGLKFMVYLQKENIIDESGMPKERFSAEFPKEGPSILRIQQVVRGDSAAYFCASSPPGPGSYNEQFFGPGTRLTVL.

V and J are TRBV7-9 and TRBJ2-1; D uncertain. The length of the CDR3 is 13 residues. Germline V gives CDR1 SEHNR, CDR2 FQNEAQ (reference sequence). The V gene lost 2 bases and the J gene lost 4 bases, with 6 bases spanning the gap. The CDR3 bases are TGTGCCAGCAGCTTACACGAATACAATGAGCAGTTCTTC. Encoded protein: CASSLHEYNEQFF.

This clonotype was observed at least ten times. V and J are TRBV3-1 and TRBJ1-5; D remains ambiguous. This CDR3 region has 13 residues. CDR1 LGHDT and CDR2 YNNKEL come from the germline V gene (reference sequence). The ends were cut back, 3 bases at V and 4 bases at J, with 7 bases in the middle. This chain's CDR3 is CASSQATNQPQHF. The CDR3, as DNA: TGTGCCAGCAGCCAGGCAACGAATCAGCCCCAGCATTTT.

This clonotype has ten or more counts. Here the CDR3 reads CASSGDGGTEAFF. The CDR3, as DNA: TGTGCCAGCAGTGGGGACGGGGGGACTGAAGCTTTCTTT. The chain links TRBV2 to TRBJ1-1, with a weak D call TRBD1 (5 bases). Trimming left V 4 bases short and J 5 bases short, with 11 bases between. Germline loops: CDR1 SNHLY, CDR2 FYNNEI. This CDR3 has 13 residues.

There are many counts of this clonotype. This chain joins TRBV20-1 and TRBJ2-1; the D is unclear. CDR3 length: 12 residues. Trimming left V 4 bases short and J 5 bases short, with 9 bases between. In germline, CDR1 is DFQATT, CDR2 SNEGSKA (reference sequence). CDR3 sequence (DNA): TGCAGTGCTAAGAGCGCCAACAATGAGCAGTTCTTC. Encoded protein: CSAKSANNEQFF.

This clonotype appeared a few times. The chain carries TRBV5-5 and TRBJ2-1, with a tentative D call TRBD2 (5 bases). The CDR3 totals 15 residues. The V end lost 3 bases, the J end lost 0 bases, and 10 bases lay between the germline ends. Per the germline V gene, CDR1 is SGHKS and CDR2 is YYEKEE (reference sequence). CDR3 in DNA: TGTGCCAGCAGCTACGAGGGAACCTCCTACAATGAGCAGTTCTTC. This sequence encodes CASSYEGTSYNEQFF.

The chain links TRBV18 to TRBJ2-3, with D unresolved. Germline V gene sequence: CDR1 KGHSH, CDR2 LQKENI. The ends were cut back, 3 bases at V and 0 bases at J, with 13 bases in the middle. This CDR3 spans 16 amino acids. CDR3: CASSPRQASSTDTQYF. For the CDR3, the DNA is TGTGCCAGCTCACCCCGGCAGGCCTCTAGCACAGATACGCAGTATTTT.